This T cell receptor (beta chain) comes out of a study of spatial heterogeneity in lung cancer. Whole-study findings and limits: Tracking of tumor mutation counts was seen in expanded intratumoral alpha and beta TCR counts. The study estimated around 7% alpha and approximately 13% beta chain coverage of tumor T cells. Ubiquitous and regional expanded TCR counts mirrored ubiquitous and regional nonsynonymous mutation counts, respectively.

The CDR3 length is 14 residues. V was trimmed by 1 base and J by 9 bases, leaving 12 bases between them. Germline V gene data show CDR1 as LGHNT and CDR2 as FRNRAP. Every TCR cDNA molecule bore its own unique molecular identifier. TCRdb analysed the 5' RACE reads with MiXCR anew, one entry per CDR3 protein. In the table there are roughly 10,000 distinct CDR3 sequences, approximately 7.2% of which are singletons. This clonotype was seen repeatedly, ten times or more. Its matching antigen is unknown. Time point indicated: sample taken at primary tumor resection. No cells were sorted before sequencing. The whole RNA sequenced was extracted from tumor, nontumor lung or frozen PBMC.

This receptor was obtained from a female donor with early-stage non-small cell lung cancer. The rearrangement uses TRBV12-5 and TRBJ2-2; D call uncertain. Sample: lung tumor tissue, taken at surgery. The CDR3 DNA is TGTGCTAGTGGTTTGGGGGCCCCAGTCCGGGAGCTGTTTTTT. Its protein product is CASGLGAPVRELFF.